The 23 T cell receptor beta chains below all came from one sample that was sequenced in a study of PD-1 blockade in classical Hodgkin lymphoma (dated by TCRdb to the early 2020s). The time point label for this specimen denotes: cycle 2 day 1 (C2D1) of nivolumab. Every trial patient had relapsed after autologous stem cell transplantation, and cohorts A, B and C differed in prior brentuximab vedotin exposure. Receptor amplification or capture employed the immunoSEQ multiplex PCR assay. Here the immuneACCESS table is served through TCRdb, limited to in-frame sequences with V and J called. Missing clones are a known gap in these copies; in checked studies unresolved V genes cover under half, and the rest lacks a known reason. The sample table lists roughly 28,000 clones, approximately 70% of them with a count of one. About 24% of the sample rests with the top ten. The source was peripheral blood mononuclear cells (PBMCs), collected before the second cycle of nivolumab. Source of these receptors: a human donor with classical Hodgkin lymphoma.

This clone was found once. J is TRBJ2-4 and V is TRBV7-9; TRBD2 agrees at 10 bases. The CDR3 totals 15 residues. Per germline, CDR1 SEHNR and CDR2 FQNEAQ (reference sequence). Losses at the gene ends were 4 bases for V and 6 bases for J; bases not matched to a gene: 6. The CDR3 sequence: CASSSLAGGGNIQYF. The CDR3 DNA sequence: TGTGCCAGCAGCTCGTTAGCGGGGGGCGGAAACATTCAGTACTTC.

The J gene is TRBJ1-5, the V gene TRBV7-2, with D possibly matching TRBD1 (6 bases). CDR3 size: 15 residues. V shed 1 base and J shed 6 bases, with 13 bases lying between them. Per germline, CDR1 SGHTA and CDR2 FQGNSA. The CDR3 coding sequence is TGTGCCAGCAGCTTAGGAGGGACACTTGGTCAGCCCCAGCATTTT. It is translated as CASSLGGTLGQPQHF.

The DNA for the CDR3 is TGTGCCAGCAGACCACAAGCGGTCGCTGGCTACACCTTC. This sequence encodes CASRPQAVAGYTF. V gene TRBV6-6 combines with J gene TRBJ1-2; D not resolved. The CDR3 sequence is 13 residues long. The V end was cut by 6 bases, the J end by 7 bases, with 15 bases between. Germline V gene sequence: CDR1 MNHNY, CDR2 SVGAGI (reference sequence).

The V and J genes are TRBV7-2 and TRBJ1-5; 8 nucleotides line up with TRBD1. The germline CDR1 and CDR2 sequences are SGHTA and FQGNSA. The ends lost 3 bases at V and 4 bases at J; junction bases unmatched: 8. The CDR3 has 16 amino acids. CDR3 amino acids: CASSLSRQGTNQPQHF. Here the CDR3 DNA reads TGTGCCAGCAGCTTGTCGAGACAGGGGACGAATCAGCCCCAGCATTTT.

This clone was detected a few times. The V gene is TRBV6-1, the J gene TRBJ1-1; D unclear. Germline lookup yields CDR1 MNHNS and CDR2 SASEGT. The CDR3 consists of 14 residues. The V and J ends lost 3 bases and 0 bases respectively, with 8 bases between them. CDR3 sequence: CASSDIPMNTEAFF. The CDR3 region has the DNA TGTGCCAGCAGTGACATCCCGATGAACACTGAAGCTTTCTTT.

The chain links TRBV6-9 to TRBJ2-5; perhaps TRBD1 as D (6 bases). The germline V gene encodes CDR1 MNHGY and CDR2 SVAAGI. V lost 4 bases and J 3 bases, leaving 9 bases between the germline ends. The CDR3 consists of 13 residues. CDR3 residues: CASSSGTKETQYF. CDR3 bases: TGTGCCAGCAGTTCCGGGACAAAAGAGACCCAGTACTTC.

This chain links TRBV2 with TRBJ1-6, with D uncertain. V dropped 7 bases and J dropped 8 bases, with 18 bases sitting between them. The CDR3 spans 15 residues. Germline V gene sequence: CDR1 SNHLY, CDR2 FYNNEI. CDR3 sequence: CASTPESTLDSPLHF. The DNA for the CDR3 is TGTGCCAGCACCCCGGAGTCTACTCTAGATTCACCCCTCCACTTT.

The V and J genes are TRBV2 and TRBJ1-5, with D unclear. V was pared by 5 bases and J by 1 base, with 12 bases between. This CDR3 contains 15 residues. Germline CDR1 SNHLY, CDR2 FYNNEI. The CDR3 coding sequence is TGTGCCAGCAGTCAGCCTGGGGTAAGCAATCAGCCCCAGCATTTT. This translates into CASSQPGVSNQPQHF.

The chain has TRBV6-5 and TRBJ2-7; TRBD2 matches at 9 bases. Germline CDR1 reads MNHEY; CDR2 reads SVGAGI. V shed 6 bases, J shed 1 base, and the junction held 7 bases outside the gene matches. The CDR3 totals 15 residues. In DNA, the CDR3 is TGTGCCAGCAGGGACGGACTAGCGCTTTCCTACGAGCAGTACGTC. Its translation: CASRDGLALSYEQYV.

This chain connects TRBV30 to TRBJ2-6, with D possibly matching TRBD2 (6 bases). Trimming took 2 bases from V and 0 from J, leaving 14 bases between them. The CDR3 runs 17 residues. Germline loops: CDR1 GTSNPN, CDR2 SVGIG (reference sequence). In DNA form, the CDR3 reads TGTGCCTGGAGTCTCCCGGGACTTCGCTCTGGGGCCAACGTCCTGACTTTC. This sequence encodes CAWSLPGLRSGANVLTF.

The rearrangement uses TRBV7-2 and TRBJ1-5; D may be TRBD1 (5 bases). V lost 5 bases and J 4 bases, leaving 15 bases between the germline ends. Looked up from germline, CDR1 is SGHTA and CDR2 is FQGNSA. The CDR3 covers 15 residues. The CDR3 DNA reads TGTGCCAGCAGCCCGGCCGGGACTTCAAATCAGCCCCAGCATTTT. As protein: CASSPAGTSNQPQHF.

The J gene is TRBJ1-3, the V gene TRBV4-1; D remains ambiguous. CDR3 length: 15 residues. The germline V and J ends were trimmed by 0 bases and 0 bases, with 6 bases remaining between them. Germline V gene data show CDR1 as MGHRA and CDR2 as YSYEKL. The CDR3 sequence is CASSQDLSSGNTIYF. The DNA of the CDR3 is TGCGCCAGCAGCCAAGATCTGAGCTCTGGAAACACCATATATTTT.

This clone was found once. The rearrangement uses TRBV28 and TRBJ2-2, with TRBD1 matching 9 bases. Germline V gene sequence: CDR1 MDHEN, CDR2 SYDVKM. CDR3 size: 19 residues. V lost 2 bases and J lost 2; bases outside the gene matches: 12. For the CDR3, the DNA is TGTGCCAGCAGTTTAGGGGGACAGGGTCCTTTTTTAAACACCGGGGAGCTGTTTTTT. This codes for CASSLGGQGPFLNTGELFF. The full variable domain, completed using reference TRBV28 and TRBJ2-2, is DVKVTQSSRYLVKRTGEKVFLECVQDMDHENMFWYRQDPGLGLRLIYFSYDVKMKEKGDIPEGYSVSREKKERFSLILESASTNQTSMYLCASSLGGQGPFLNTGELFFGEGSRLTVL.

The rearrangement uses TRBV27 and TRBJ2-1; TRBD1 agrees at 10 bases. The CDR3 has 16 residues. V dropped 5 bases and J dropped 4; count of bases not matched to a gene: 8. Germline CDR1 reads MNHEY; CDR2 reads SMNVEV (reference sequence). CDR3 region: CASSPWRTGGYNEQFF. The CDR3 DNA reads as TGTGCCAGCAGTCCTTGGCGGACAGGGGGATACAATGAGCAGTTCTTC.

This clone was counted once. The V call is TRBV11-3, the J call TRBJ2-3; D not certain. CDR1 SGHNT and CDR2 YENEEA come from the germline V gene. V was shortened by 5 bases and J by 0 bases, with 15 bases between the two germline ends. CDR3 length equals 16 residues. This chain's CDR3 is CASSPGDVVSTDTQYF. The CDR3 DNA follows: TGTGCCAGCAGCCCCGGCGATGTGGTCAGCACAGATACGCAGTATTTT.

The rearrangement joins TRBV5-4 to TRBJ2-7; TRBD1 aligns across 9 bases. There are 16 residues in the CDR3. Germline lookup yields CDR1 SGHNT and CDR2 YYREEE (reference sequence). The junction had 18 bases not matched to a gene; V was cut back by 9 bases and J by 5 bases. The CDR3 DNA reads TGTGCCACCATGCCCGGACAGGGGCGGCTCGGGGACGAGCAGTACGTC. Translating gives CATMPGQGRLGDEQYV.

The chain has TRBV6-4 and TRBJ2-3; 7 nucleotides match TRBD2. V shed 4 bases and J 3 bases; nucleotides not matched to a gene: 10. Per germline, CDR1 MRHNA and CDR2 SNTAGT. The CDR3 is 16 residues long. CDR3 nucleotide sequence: TGTGCCAGCAGTGTGGGGGGGATTATCGGTACAGATACGCAGTATTTT. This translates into CASSVGGIIGTDTQYF.

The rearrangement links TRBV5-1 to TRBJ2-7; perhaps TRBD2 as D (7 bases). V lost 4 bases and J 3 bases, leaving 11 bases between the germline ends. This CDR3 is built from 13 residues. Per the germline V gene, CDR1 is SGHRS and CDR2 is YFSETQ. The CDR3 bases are TGCGCCAGCAGCAGGGGAGGGGGCTACGAGCAGTACTTC. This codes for CASSRGGGYEQYF.

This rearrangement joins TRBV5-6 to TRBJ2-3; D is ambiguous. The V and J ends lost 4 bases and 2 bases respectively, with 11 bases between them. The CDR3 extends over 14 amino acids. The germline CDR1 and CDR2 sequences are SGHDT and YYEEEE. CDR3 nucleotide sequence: TGTGCCAGCAGCCTTAGAATTTCCACAGATACGCAGTATTTT. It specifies CASSLRISTDTQYF.

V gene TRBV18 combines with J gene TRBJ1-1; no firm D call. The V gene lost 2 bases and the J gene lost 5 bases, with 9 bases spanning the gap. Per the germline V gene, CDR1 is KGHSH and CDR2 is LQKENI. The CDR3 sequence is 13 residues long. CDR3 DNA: TGTGCCAGCTCACCAAGGTCGTGGACTGAAGCTTTCTTT. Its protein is CASSPRSWTEAFF.

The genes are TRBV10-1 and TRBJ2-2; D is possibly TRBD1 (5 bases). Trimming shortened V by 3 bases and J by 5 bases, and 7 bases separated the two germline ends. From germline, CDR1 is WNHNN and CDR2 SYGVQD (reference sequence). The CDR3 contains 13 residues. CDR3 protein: CASSDQGTGELFF. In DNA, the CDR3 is TGCGCCAGCAGTGATCAGGGAACCGGGGAGCTGTTTTTT.

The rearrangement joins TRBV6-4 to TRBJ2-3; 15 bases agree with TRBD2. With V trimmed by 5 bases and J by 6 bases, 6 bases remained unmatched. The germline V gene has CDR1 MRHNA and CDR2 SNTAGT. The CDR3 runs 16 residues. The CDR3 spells CASSRTSGRASDTQYF. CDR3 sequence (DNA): TGTGCCAGCAGTCGGACTAGCGGGAGGGCCTCGGATACGCAGTATTTT.

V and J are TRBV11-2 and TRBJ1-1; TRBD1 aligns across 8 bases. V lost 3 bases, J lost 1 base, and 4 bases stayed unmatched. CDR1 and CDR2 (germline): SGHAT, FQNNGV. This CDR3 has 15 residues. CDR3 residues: CASSFIGQGNTEAFF. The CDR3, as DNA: TGTGCCAGCAGCTTTATTGGACAGGGGAACACTGAAGCTTTCTTT.